The rows below give T cell receptor beta chains drawn from one sample of a study of vaccination effects on CD4 cells after COVID-19. Libraries were prepared by immunoSEQ multiplex PCR; TCRdb keeps only in-frame clonotypes and omits some of them. The sample includes about 46,000 clones, 65% to 75% seen only once; the top ten take approximately 15%. No antigen has been identified for these receptors. Sequences were derived from CD4+ T cells from PBMCs cultured with HCoV-OC43 spike peptides, sampled after COVID-19 vaccination. The receptors shown here come from a human donor who received a COVID-19 vaccine. The CDR3 runs from the conserved cysteine through the conserved F or W. The D gene is left open where the match is weak. Clone sizes are given selectively: once, few, many, or a class where the clone is expanded.

once	TRBV2	-	TRBJ2-5	CASSELEETQYF
-	TRBV6-1	TRBD2	TRBJ2-1	CASSEYGPSGRYNEQFF
once	TRBV21-1	-	TRBJ1-5	CAGFKQGEGQPQHF
-	TRBV6-5	TRBD1	TRBJ2-6	CASRTGPGANVLTF
-	TRBV12-3/TRBV12-4	-	TRBJ1-2	CASRDSSYGYTF
-	TRBV2	-	TRBJ1-2	CASSALSLGYTF
-	TRBV6-1	-	TRBJ1-1	CASSDRGTNTEAFF
few	TRBV15	-	TRBJ1-2	CATSRDRGLGGYTF
-	TRBV18	TRBD2	TRBJ2-1	CASSPPGTTTYNEQFF
-	TRBV7-2	TRBD2	TRBJ2-1	CASSFLAGRGEQFF
-	TRBV7-2	-	TRBJ2-2	CASSLGIANTGELFF
-	TRBV2	TRBD2	TRBJ2-5	CASNTLAGQETQYF
-	TRBV6-5	-	TRBJ1-2	CASSRAGISYGYTF
-	TRBV19	TRBD1	TRBJ2-7	CASIQGGEQYF
few	TRBV5-4	TRBD1	TRBJ1-2	CASSKDGDRGAIDGYTF
-	TRBV2	TRBD2	TRBJ2-5	CASVLGLAQETQYF
-	TRBV5-5	TRBD1	TRBJ1-5	CASSLRDRGDQPQHF
few	TRBV19	-	TRBJ2-7	CASSIDAVSYEQYF
few	TRBV27	-	TRBJ2-7	CASSSGVLEGIYF
-	TRBV7-2	TRBD1	TRBJ2-5	CASSLGPDRGRETQYF
once	TRBV6-2/TRBV6-3	TRBD2	TRBJ2-1	CASSWSGAVRLALNEQFF
-	TRBV25-1	-	TRBJ1-6	CASSAGLSSYNSPLHF
-	TRBV11-2	-	TRBJ1-2	CASSAGGRYGYTF
-	TRBV6-1	-	TRBJ2-7	CASSESDHYEQYF
few	TRBV7-2	TRBD1	TRBJ1-1	CASSLTGAREAFF
-	TRBV11-2	-	TRBJ1-4	CASSLTPGLQEKLFF
-	TRBV7-9	TRBD1	TRBJ2-1	CASSPTRQGPYNEQFF
-	TRBV5-5	-	TRBJ2-6	CASRLLLGSGANVLTF
once	TRBV2	-	TRBJ1-1	CASSQGIGGNTEAFF
-	TRBV3-1/TRBV3-2	-	TRBJ1-3	CASNNREWGNTIYF
few	TRBV5-4	TRBD1	TRBJ1-1	CASSSRQGTEAFF
-	TRBV29-1	-	TRBJ2-6	CSVRGFAGANVLTF
-	TRBV18	TRBD1	TRBJ1-5	CASSPLSSGGMSNQPQHF
once	TRBV7-2	TRBD2	TRBJ2-7	CASSLASSGSYEQYF
-	TRBV7-2	-	TRBJ2-3	CASSPYTGYQNLQYF
-	TRBV7-9	-	TRBJ1-2	CASSLMLGGPPTF
-	TRBV2	-	TRBJ2-1	CASSAAGLYNEQFF